This is a list of T cell receptor beta chains from one sample in a study of long-term antiretroviral therapy in people with HIV. Sequencing was performed with immunoSEQ multiplex PCR; in TCRdb, only in-frame clones are kept and a portion is missing. Among fewer than 30,000 clones listed, about 86% were seen once. The specimen comprised unsorted PBMCs, sampled at the start of antiretroviral therapy, before treatment. Receptors were obtained from a woman aged 18-29 years with HIV. CDR3s include the opening cysteine and the closing phenylalanine or tryptophan. D genes are given only for firm matches. A row's size may be missing; if present it is once, few, many or a size class.

v_gene: TRBV6-6; d_gene: .; abundance: medium-sized; j_gene: TRBJ1-1; CDR3aa: CASSYSERAEAFF; CDR3nt: TGTGCCAGCAGTTACTCGGAAAGGGCTGAAGCTTTCTTT
v_gene: TRBV4-3; d_gene: .; abundance: .; j_gene: TRBJ2-3; CDR3aa: CASSQEFTSNTDTQYF; CDR3nt: TGCGCCAGCAGCCAAGAATTTACTAGCAACACAGATACGCAGTATTTT
v_gene: TRBV13; d_gene: TRBD1; abundance: .; j_gene: TRBJ1-2; CDR3aa: CASSLPTGGGYTF; CDR3nt: TGTGCCAGCAGCTTACCTACAGGGGGCGGCTACACCTTC
v_gene: TRBV6-4; d_gene: TRBD1; abundance: .; j_gene: TRBJ1-6; CDR3aa: CASSEKGQGVQALHF; CDR3nt: TGTGCCAGCAGTGAAAAGGGACAGGGGGTTCAGGCCCTCCACTTT
v_gene: TRBV6-5; d_gene: .; abundance: .; j_gene: TRBJ2-5; CDR3aa: CASSYSAEETQYF; CDR3nt: TGTGCCAGCAGTTACTCGGCGGAAGAGACCCAGTACTTC
v_gene: TRBV6-6; d_gene: .; abundance: once; j_gene: TRBJ2-7; CDR3aa: CASSRFKVYEQYF; CDR3nt: TGTGCCAGCAGTCGATTTAAGGTTTACGAGCAGTACTTC
v_gene: TRBV9; d_gene: .; abundance: .; j_gene: TRBJ2-2; CDR3aa: CASSVVGSNTGELFF; CDR3nt: TGTGCCAGCAGCGTAGTAGGTTCCAACACCGGGGAGCTGTTTTTT
v_gene: TRBV18; d_gene: .; abundance: .; j_gene: TRBJ2-7; CDR3aa: CASSPNPHEQYF; CDR3nt: TGTGCCAGCTCACCGAACCCCCACGAGCAGTACTTC
v_gene: TRBV7-6; d_gene: .; abundance: .; j_gene: TRBJ1-5; CDR3aa: CASSLGDGRNQPQHF; CDR3nt: TGTGCCAGCAGCTTAGGAGACGGACGGAATCAGCCCCAGCATTTT
v_gene: TRBV18; d_gene: TRBD1; abundance: .; j_gene: TRBJ1-5; CDR3aa: CASSNDRGFQPQHF; CDR3nt: TGTGCCAGCTCAAACGACAGGGGGTTTCAGCCCCAGCATTTT
v_gene: TRBV27; d_gene: .; abundance: .; j_gene: TRBJ2-5; CDR3aa: CASSPRDPRETQYF; CDR3nt: TGTGCCAGCAGTCCCCGGGACCCTCGCGAGACCCAGTACTTC
v_gene: TRBV10-3; d_gene: .; abundance: .; j_gene: TRBJ2-7; CDR3aa: CAIRLTQDYEQYF; CDR3nt: TGTGCCATCAGACTTACCCAGGACTACGAGCAGTACTTC
v_gene: TRBV7-2; d_gene: .; abundance: .; j_gene: TRBJ2-7; CDR3aa: CASSLDATPGSYEQYF; CDR3nt: TGTGCCAGCAGCTTAGACGCTACCCCGGGCTCCTACGAGCAGTACTTC
v_gene: TRBV18; d_gene: TRBD1; abundance: .; j_gene: TRBJ2-7; CDR3aa: CASSDGQGAYYEQYF; CDR3nt: TGTGCCAGCTCTGATGGACAGGGCGCTTACTACGAGCAGTACTTC
v_gene: TRBV5-1; d_gene: TRBD1; abundance: .; j_gene: TRBJ2-7; CDR3aa: CASSPGQGATYEQYF; CDR3nt: TGCGCCAGCAGCCCAGGACAGGGTGCTACCTACGAGCAGTACTTC
v_gene: TRBV30; d_gene: .; abundance: medium-sized; j_gene: TRBJ2-7; CDR3aa: CAWTASWGVVYF; CDR3nt: TGTGCCTGGACCGCATCCTGGGGGGTCGTGTACTTC
v_gene: TRBV10-1; d_gene: .; abundance: once; j_gene: TRBJ2-7; CDR3aa: CASSEGGLSGQYF; CDR3nt: TGCGCCAGCAGTGAGGGGGGGCTATCCGGGCAGTACTTC
v_gene: TRBV5-6; d_gene: .; abundance: .; j_gene: TRBJ1-1; CDR3aa: CASSFPGVGTEAFF; CDR3nt: TGTGCCAGCAGCTTCCCGGGGGTCGGCACTGAAGCTTTCTTT
v_gene: TRBV27; d_gene: .; abundance: .; j_gene: TRBJ2-5; CDR3aa: CASSLTYQETQYF; CDR3nt: TGTGCCAGCAGTTTAACGTACCAAGAGACCCAGTACTTC
v_gene: TRBV6-4; d_gene: TRBD1; abundance: .; j_gene: TRBJ2-3; CDR3aa: CASSQDRDTDTQYF; CDR3nt: TGTGCCAGCAGCCAGGACAGGGACACAGATACGCAGTATTTT
v_gene: TRBV19; d_gene: .; abundance: .; j_gene: TRBJ1-3; CDR3aa: CASSIPAIQKTGNTIYF; CDR3nt: TGTGCCAGTAGTATACCCGCCATACAAAAAACTGGAAACACCATATATTTT
v_gene: TRBV7-6; d_gene: TRBD1; abundance: .; j_gene: TRBJ1-1; CDR3aa: CASSLEAGTGAINTEAFF; CDR3nt: TGTGCCAGCAGCTTAGAAGCCGGGACAGGGGCAATTAACACTGAAGCTTTCTTT
v_gene: TRBV18; d_gene: .; abundance: .; j_gene: TRBJ2-7; CDR3aa: CASSLAGTASYEQYF; CDR3nt: TGTGCCAGCTCATTAGCCGGGACGGCCTCCTACGAGCAGTACTTC
v_gene: TRBV5-1; d_gene: .; abundance: .; j_gene: TRBJ1-1; CDR3aa: CASSLQGGNTEAFF; CDR3nt: TGCGCCAGCAGCTTGCAGGGTGGGAACACTGAAGCTTTCTTT
v_gene: TRBV9; d_gene: .; abundance: .; j_gene: TRBJ2-2; CDR3aa: CASSVGDNSGELFF; CDR3nt: TGTGCCAGCAGCGTAGGGGACAACTCCGGGGAGCTGTTTTTT
v_gene: TRBV5-6; d_gene: .; abundance: .; j_gene: TRBJ1-5; CDR3aa: CASSLGGEANQPQHF; CDR3nt: TGTGCCAGCAGCTTGGGTGGGGAGGCCAATCAGCCCCAGCATTTT
v_gene: TRBV7-2; d_gene: .; abundance: .; j_gene: TRBJ2-7; CDR3aa: CASSSTWSQAIYEQYF; CDR3nt: TGTGCCAGCAGCTCGACATGGAGCCAGGCCATATACGAGCAGTACTTC
v_gene: TRBV6-1; d_gene: .; abundance: .; j_gene: TRBJ1-2; CDR3aa: CASSEGLGQYGYTF; CDR3nt: TGTGCCAGCAGTGAAGGTCTTGGGCAGTATGGCTACACCTTC
v_gene: TRBV7-6; d_gene: .; abundance: .; j_gene: TRBJ2-1; CDR3aa: CASSLFGRESSYNEQFF; CDR3nt: TGTGCCAGCAGCTTATTCGGGCGGGAAAGCTCCTACAATGAGCAGTTCTTC
v_gene: TRBV7-3; d_gene: .; abundance: .; j_gene: TRBJ2-2; CDR3aa: CASSPIFLTESNTGELFF; CDR3nt: TGTGCCAGCAGCCCGATTTTTCTCACTGAATCGAACACCGGGGAGCTGTTTTTT